These T cell receptor beta chains were read from a single sample in a study of blood T cell repertoires in COVID-19. Assay used: immunoSEQ multiplex PCR; TCRdb lists only in-frame clones, some missing. The top ten hold about 4.4% of the sample, which has around 80,000 clones, 80% to 90% seen once. Sample: peripheral blood. These receptors were taken from an elderly woman with active or convalescent COVID-19. Both conserved end residues are part of each CDR3.

length	V	J	CDR3
19	TRBV2	TRBJ1-4	CASKYTGGRFLGTNEKLFF
14	TRBV5-6	TRBJ2-2	CASSGTENTGELFF
14	TRBV27	TRBJ1-2	CASSPGHPPSGYTF
13	TRBV5-1	TRBJ2-7	CASSVSGVREQYF
17	TRBV6-2/TRBV6-3	TRBJ2-3	CASSPSYGTSLTDTQYF
13	TRBV2	TRBJ2-1	CASSLGNPNEQFF
13	TRBV5-1	TRBJ2-7	CATSTGGFYEQYF
14	TRBV5-8	TRBJ2-1	CASSLGRTSGEQFF
15	TRBV7-9	TRBJ2-2	CASTTGTGSTGELFF
15	TRBV11-3	TRBJ2-7	CASSLEGTVSYEQYF
15	TRBV19	TRBJ2-7	CASSIIPGTEYEQYF
14	TRBV5-4	TRBJ1-2	CASSRGRDFFGYTF
16	TRBV6-1	TRBJ2-7	CASSEAPSVGSYEQYF
16	TRBV18	TRBJ1-4	CASSDSAGKQDEKLFF
14	TRBV6-5	TRBJ1-2	CASRGTGEGYGYTF
18	TRBV9	TRBJ1-6	CASSVGQGIASYNSPLHF
13	TRBV4-2	TRBJ2-7	CASGRSETYEQYF
14	TRBV5-6	TRBJ1-5	CASSRGNSNQPQHF
13	TRBV7-9	TRBJ1-2	CASSPRQVRGYTF
16	TRBV10-3	TRBJ2-1	CAISESTGPRFDEQFF
15	TRBV3-1/TRBV3-2	TRBJ2-3	CASSPQTGSTDTQYF
14	TRBV7-9	TRBJ2-7	CASTLAGGVDEQYF
16	TRBV7-9	TRBJ2-3	CASSLWAGLLTDTQYF
15	TRBV5-5	TRBJ1-5	CASSVAGGVGQPQHF
17	TRBV28	TRBJ1-2	CASSPGTTGQANYGYTF
14	TRBV7-3	TRBJ2-1	CASSRQGADNEQFF
15	TRBV19	TRBJ1-3	CASRNDRLSGNTIYF
17	TRBV6-2/TRBV6-3	TRBJ2-2	CASSYSSGRTGSGELFF
16	TRBV4-3	TRBJ1-3	CASSQEWTGTGNTIYF
15	TRBV19	TRBJ2-4	CASTLSLAGGNIQYF
16	TRBV19	TRBJ1-5	CASSTTWTGDFKPQHF
15	TRBV6-5	TRBJ1-3	CASTSTGSTGNTIYF
14	TRBV19	TRBJ1-4	CASSGQGAGEKLFF
15	TRBV7-2	TRBJ2-7	CASSSDQGYYFEQYF
15	TRBV19	TRBJ2-5	CASSILTEGRKTQYF
19	TRBV24-1	TRBJ2-2	CATSDLKGLATRNTGELFF
16	TRBV5-4	TRBJ1-6	CASSLLGSSYNSPLHF